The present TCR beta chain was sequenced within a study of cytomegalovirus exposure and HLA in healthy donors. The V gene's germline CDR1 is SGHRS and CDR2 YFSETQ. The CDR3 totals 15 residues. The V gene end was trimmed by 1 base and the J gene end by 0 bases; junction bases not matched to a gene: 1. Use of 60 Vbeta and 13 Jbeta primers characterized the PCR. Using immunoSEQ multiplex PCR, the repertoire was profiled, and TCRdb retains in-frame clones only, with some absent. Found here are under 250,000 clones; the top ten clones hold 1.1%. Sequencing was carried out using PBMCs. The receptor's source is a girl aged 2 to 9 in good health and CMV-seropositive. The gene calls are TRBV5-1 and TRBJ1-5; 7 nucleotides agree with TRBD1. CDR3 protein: CASSLSGGSNQPQHF. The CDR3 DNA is TGCGCCAGCAGCTTGTCAGGGGGTAGCAATCAGCCCCAGCATTTT.